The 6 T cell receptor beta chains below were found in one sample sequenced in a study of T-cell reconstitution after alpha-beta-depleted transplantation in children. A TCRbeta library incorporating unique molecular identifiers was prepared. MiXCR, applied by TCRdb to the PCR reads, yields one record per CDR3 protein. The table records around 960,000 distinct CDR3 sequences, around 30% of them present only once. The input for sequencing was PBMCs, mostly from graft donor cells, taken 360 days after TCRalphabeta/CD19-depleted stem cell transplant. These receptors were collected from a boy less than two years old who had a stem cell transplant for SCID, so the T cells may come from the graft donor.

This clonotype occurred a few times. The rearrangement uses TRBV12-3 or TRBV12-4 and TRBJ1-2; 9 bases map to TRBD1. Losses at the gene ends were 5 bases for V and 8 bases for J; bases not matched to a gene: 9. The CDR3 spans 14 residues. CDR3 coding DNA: TGTGCCAGCAGTGGGGACAGGGTGGTTGGGGGCTACACCTTC. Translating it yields CASSGDRVVGGYTF.

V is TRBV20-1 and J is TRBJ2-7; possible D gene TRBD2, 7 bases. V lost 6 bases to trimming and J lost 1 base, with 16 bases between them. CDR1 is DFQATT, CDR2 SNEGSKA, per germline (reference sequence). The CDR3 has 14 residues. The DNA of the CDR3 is TGCAGTGCCGTTGGAGGGGGGGAATCCTACGAGCAGTACTTC. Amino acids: CSAVGGGESYEQYF.

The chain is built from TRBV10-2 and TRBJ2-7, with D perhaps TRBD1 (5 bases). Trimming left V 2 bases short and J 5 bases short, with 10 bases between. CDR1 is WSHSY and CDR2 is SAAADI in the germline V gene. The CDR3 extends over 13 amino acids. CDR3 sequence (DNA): TGCGCCAGCAGTGAGGGGGCAAGTGACGAGCAGTACTTC. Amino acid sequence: CASSEGASDEQYF.

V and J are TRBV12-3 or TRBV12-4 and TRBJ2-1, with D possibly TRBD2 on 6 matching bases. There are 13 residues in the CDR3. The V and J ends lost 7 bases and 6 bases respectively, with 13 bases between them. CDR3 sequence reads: CASNLNGGNEQFF. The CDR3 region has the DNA TGTGCCAGCAACTTAAACGGGGGCAATGAGCAGTTCTTC.

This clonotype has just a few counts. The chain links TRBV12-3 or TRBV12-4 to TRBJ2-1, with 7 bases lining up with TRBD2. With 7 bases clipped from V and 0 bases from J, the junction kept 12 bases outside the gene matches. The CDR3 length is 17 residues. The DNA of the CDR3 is TGTGCCAGCACCCTCCAGCGGGGAAAGAGCTCCTACAATGAGCAGTTCTTC. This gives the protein CASTLQRGKSSYNEQFF.

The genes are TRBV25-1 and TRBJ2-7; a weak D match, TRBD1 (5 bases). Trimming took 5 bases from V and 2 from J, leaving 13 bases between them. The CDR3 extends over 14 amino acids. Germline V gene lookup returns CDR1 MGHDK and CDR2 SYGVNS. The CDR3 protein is CASSRRQTTYEQYF. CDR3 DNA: TGTGCCAGCAGTAGGAGACAGACCACCTACGAGCAGTACTTC.